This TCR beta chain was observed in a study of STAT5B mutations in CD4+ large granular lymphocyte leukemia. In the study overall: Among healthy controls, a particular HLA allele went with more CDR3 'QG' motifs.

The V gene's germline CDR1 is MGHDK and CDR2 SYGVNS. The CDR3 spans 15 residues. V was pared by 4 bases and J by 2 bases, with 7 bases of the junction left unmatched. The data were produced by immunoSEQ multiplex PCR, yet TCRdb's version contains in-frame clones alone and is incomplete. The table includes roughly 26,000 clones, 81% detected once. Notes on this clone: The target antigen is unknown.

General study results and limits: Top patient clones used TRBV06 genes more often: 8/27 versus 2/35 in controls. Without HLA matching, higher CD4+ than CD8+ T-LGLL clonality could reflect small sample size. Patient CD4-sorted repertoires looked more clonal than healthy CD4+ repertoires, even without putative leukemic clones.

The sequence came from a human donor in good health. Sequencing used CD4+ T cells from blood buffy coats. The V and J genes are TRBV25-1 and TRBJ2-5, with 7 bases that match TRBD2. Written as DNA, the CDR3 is TGTGCCAGCAGTGTCCTCACTAGCGCACAAGAGACCCAGTACTTC. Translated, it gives CASSVLTSAQETQYF.